Detailed here is one TCR beta chain. The table came from immunoSEQ multiplex PCR; TCRdb's copy has only in-frame clones and leaves some out. The sample lists 100,000 to 150,000 clones, 75% to 90% occurring once. The data are from a study of blood T cell repertoires in COVID-19. This CDR3 is 14 amino acids long. Per the germline V gene, CDR1 is GTSNPN and CDR2 is SVGIG (reference sequence). Trimming removed 0 bases at V and 1 base at J, with 9 bases between. V and J are TRBV30 and TRBJ1-1; D may be TRBD1 (5 bases). The sequence was obtained from a man aged 55 to 70 with COVID-19, enrolled during active disease. What was sequenced was peripheral blood. The CDR3 DNA follows: TGTGCCTGGAGTGTAACCAGGGCGAACACTGAAGCTTTCTTT. Encoded protein: CAWSVTRANTEAFF.